The rows below give T cell receptor beta chains drawn from one sample of a study of cytomegalovirus exposure and HLA in healthy donors. TCRdb's copy holds only in-frame clones and misses some; the assay was immunoSEQ multiplex PCR. The sample yields 150,000 to 200,000 clones, roughly 73% seen once. The sample taken for sequencing was PBMCs. These TCRs come from a male donor in good health and CMV-seronegative. Each CDR3 is given with its conserved first and last residue. A D gene is named only where the DNA matches it firmly. Some rows mark clone size as missing; the rest say once, few, many or name a class of expanded clone.

TRBV9,once,-,14,TRBJ2-5,TGTGCCAGCAGCGTCCAGGGGTTCCAAGAGACCCAGTACTTC,CASSVQGFQETQYF
TRBV4-1,once,-,15,TRBJ1-6,TGCGCCAGCAACTCAGGGCTGGCCTTTAATTCACCCCTCCACTTT,CASNSGLAFNSPLHF
TRBV7-9,-,-,15,TRBJ1-4,TGTGCCAGCAGCCCCACCGGGACAACTAATGAAAAACTGTTTTTT,CASSPTGTTNEKLFF
TRBV5-5,-,TRBD1,18,TRBJ1-5,TGTGCCAGCAGCTACGGGACAGGGGGCGGAATGGGTACACAGCCCCAGCATTTT,CASSYGTGGGMGTQPQHF
TRBV7-2,-,TRBD1,16,TRBJ1-1,TGTGCCAGCAGCTTAGGCCCGGGACAGGGTAGAACTGAAGCTTTCTTT,CASSLGPGQGRTEAFF
TRBV18,-,TRBD2,16,TRBJ2-7,TGTGCCAGCTCTTCGCCAAGCGGGAGTTTTAACGACGAGCAGTACTTC,CASSSPSGSFNDEQYF
TRBV5-1,-,TRBD1,14,TRBJ2-3,TGCGCCAGCAGCCCCGGGACAGGGAGGGATACGCAGTATTTT,CASSPGTGRDTQYF
TRBV2,few,TRBD1,15,TRBJ1-6,TGTGCCAGCAGAAGACAGGGGAACAGAAATTCACCCCTCCACTTT,CASRRQGNRNSPLHF
TRBV7-6,once,TRBD2,14,TRBJ2-1,TGTGCCAGCAGCTGGGAGGGTTCCTACAATGAGCAGTTCTTC,CASSWEGSYNEQFF
TRBV4-3,-,-,15,TRBJ2-7,TGCGCCAGCAGCCAAATCCCAGGCCTTGCCTACGAGCAGTACTTC,CASSQIPGLAYEQYF
TRBV7-6,few,-,13,TRBJ1-2,TGTGCCAGCAGCCCTACAGGGTACGATGGCTACACCTTC,CASSPTGYDGYTF
TRBV7-2,-,TRBD1,12,TRBJ1-5,TGTGCCAGCAGCTGGGGACAGGCGCCCCAGCATTTT,CASSWGQAPQHF
TRBV28,-,-,14,TRBJ1-5,TGTGCCAGCAGTTTAATCCGGGGGGGACAGCCCCAGCATTTT,CASSLIRGGQPQHF
TRBV27,-,-,14,TRBJ2-7,TGTGCCAGCAGTTGGTCAGGATCATCCTACGAGCAGTACTTC,CASSWSGSSYEQYF
TRBV2,-,TRBD1,16,TRBJ2-4,TGTGCCAGCAGTGAAACGGGACAGGGAGCCAAAAACATTCAGTACTTC,CASSETGQGAKNIQYF
TRBV6-5,-,TRBD1,14,TRBJ2-7,TGTGCCAGCAGTTTCCAGACAGGGGGCTACGAGCAGTACTTC,CASSFQTGGYEQYF
TRBV4-1,-,TRBD2,17,TRBJ2-1,TGCGCCAGCAGCCAAGGCCCGCTAGCGGGAGGTCGGAATGAGCAGTTCTTC,CASSQGPLAGGRNEQFF
TRBV7-9,-,TRBD1,15,TRBJ1-1,TGTGCCAGCAGCTTAATTGGAGGGGGCAACACTGAAGCTTTCTTT,CASSLIGGGNTEAFF
TRBV18,-,TRBD2,16,TRBJ2-1,TGTGCCAGCTCACTTCCTAGCGGGAGGCGGAACAATGAGCAGTTCTTC,CASSLPSGRRNNEQFF
TRBV6-5,-,TRBD2,16,TRBJ2-1,TGTGCCAGCAGTTCCGGGGGGGGAGGACTGTACAATGAGCAGTTCTTC,CASSSGGGGLYNEQFF
TRBV7-2,-,-,14,TRBJ1-3,TGTGCCAGCAGCCCGCACAACTCTGGAAACACCATATATTTT,CASSPHNSGNTIYF
TRBV7-3,-,TRBD1,13,TRBJ1-1,TGTGCCAGCAGCCCTGGACAGGGAACTGAAGCTTTCTTT,CASSPGQGTEAFF
TRBV2,-,-,13,TRBJ2-5,TGTGCCAGCAGTTGGACAGAGCAAGAGACCCAGTACTTC,CASSWTEQETQYF
TRBV30,-,-,14,TRBJ2-2,TGTGCCTGGAGCTGGGGGGTCGACACCGGGGAGCTGTTTTTT,CAWSWGVDTGELFF
TRBV2,few,-,15,TRBJ2-7,TGTGCCAGCAGGGGCCCCTCGACTACTTCCTACGAGCAGTACTTC,CASRGPSTTSYEQYF
TRBV15,-,TRBD2,20,TRBJ2-1,TGTGCCACCAGCAGATCCTCCCTGGGACTAGCGGGGGGGGATACGGGGGAGCAGTTCTTC,CATSRSSLGLAGGDTGEQFF
TRBV5-1,-,-,16,TRBJ2-3,TGCGCCAGCAGCTTGGGATTTCGGAGGACCCAGGATACGCAGTATTTT,CASSLGFRRTQDTQYF
TRBV6-6,-,-,13,TRBJ2-7,TGTGCCAGCAGTTACGCCACAGGGATTGAGCAGTACTTC,CASSYATGIEQYF
TRBV2,-,-,15,TRBJ1-1,TGTGCCAGCAGTGAACAGGGCAGGGCTAACACTGAAGCTTTCTTT,CASSEQGRANTEAFF
TRBV6-6,-,-,14,TRBJ2-7,TGTGCCAGCAGCCTCACAGGGAGCTCCTACGAGCAGTACTTC,CASSLTGSSYEQYF
TRBV28,-,TRBD1,12,TRBJ1-4,TGTGCCAGCCTCTCCAGGGGGGAAAAACTGTTTTTT,CASLSRGEKLFF
TRBV30,few,-,14,TRBJ1-6,TGTGCCTGGAGAGAATCCCGGGGAAATTCACCCCTCCACTTT,CAWRESRGNSPLHF
TRBV4-1,-,-,14,TRBJ2-7,TGCGCCAGCAGCCACCCCGGGGGGCAGTACGAGCAGTACTTC,CASSHPGGQYEQYF
TRBV7-9,-,-,14,TRBJ1-1,TGTGCCAGCAGCTTAGGAGGGTCTGGCACTGAAGCTTTCTTT,CASSLGGSGTEAFF
TRBV9,-,-,14,TRBJ2-7,TGTGCCAGCAGCGTAAGTCCTGCGGAGGGGGAGCAGTACTTC,CASSVSPAEGEQYF
TRBV27,-,-,13,TRBJ1-2,TGTGCCAGCACAAGAGGCTTTAACTATGGCTACACCTTC,CASTRGFNYGYTF
TRBV5-1,-,-,15,TRBJ2-1,TGCGCCAGCAGCCCGGGGACACAGAACTTCAATGAGCAGTTCTTC,CASSPGTQNFNEQFF
TRBV28,few,-,15,TRBJ1-1,TGTGCCAGCAGTTCGGCAGGGTTTTGGAACACTGAAGCTTTCTTT,CASSSAGFWNTEAFF
TRBV4-3,-,TRBD2,17,TRBJ2-7,TGCGCCAGCAGCCAAGCGCCAGGAACTAGCGGGAGCCACGAGCAGTACTTC,CASSQAPGTSGSHEQYF
TRBV4-1,-,-,15,TRBJ2-5,TGCGCCAGCAGCCAAGGAGTAGGGAGGGGGGAGACCCAGTACTTC,CASSQGVGRGETQYF
TRBV5-1,-,TRBD1,14,TRBJ1-2,TGCGCCAGCAGCTTGGGACCGACAGGGAGAGGCTACACCTTC,CASSLGPTGRGYTF
TRBV5-8,-,-,16,TRBJ1-3,TGTGCCAGCAGCATAGGACAGACTTTCGCTGGAAACACCATATATTTT,CASSIGQTFAGNTIYF
TRBV18,once,TRBD1,16,TRBJ2-5,TGTGCCAGCTCACCTAAAATTTCAGGGGGCCAAGAGACCCAGTACTTC,CASSPKISGGQETQYF
TRBV6-4,-,TRBD2,14,TRBJ2-3,TGTGCCAGCAGTAGGCTAGCGGGGACAGATACGCAGTATTTT,CASSRLAGTDTQYF
TRBV19,-,TRBD1,12,TRBJ1-3,TGTGCCAGTCGGACAGGGTTAGACACCATATATTTT,CASRTGLDTIYF
TRBV9,few,-,14,TRBJ2-3,TGTGCCAGCAACCAGAGGGGGTCGGGAGATACGCAGTATTTT,CASNQRGSGDTQYF
TRBV6-5,-,-,15,TRBJ2-1,TGTGCCAGCAGTATCGACAGGAGCTCCTACAATGAGCAGTTCTTC,CASSIDRSSYNEQFF
TRBV6-6,-,TRBD2,15,TRBJ2-3,TGTGCCAGCAGTTCCGGGACTAGCGGGAGGGATACGCAGTATTTT,CASSSGTSGRDTQYF
TRBV7-9,-,-,14,TRBJ2-3,TGTGCCAGCTCGGAGAGTTTATCCACAGATACGCAGTATTTT,CASSESLSTDTQYF
TRBV5-8,-,TRBD2,16,TRBJ2-5,TGTGCCAGCAGCTTGGGTAGCGGGAGGGCCGGAGAGACCCAGTACTTC,CASSLGSGRAGETQYF
TRBV4-1,-,TRBD2,15,TRBJ2-7,TGCGCCAGCAGCCAAGAGGGTAGCGGGAGTAGTGAGCAGTACTTC,CASSQEGSGSSEQYF
TRBV18,-,-,16,TRBJ1-3,TGTGCCAGCTCACCAGCAGGGGTCTTCTCTGGAAACACCATATATTTT,CASSPAGVFSGNTIYF
TRBV28,-,TRBD1,15,TRBJ2-3,TGTGCCAGCAGTTACAGGGGGCTCACCACAGATACGCAGTATTTT,CASSYRGLTTDTQYF
TRBV28,-,TRBD1,14,TRBJ2-7,TGTGCCAGCGGCCCGGGACAGGCCCGGCACGAGCAGTACTTC,CASGPGQARHEQYF
TRBV5-1,-,-,15,TRBJ1-4,TGCGCCAGCAGCTTGGGGAGACTCGACGGCGAAAAACTGTTTTTT,CASSLGRLDGEKLFF
TRBV11-2,-,-,13,TRBJ2-1,TGTGCCAGCAGCTCCGGACTAAACAATGAGCAGTTCTTC,CASSSGLNNEQFF